Each of the 15 T cell receptor beta chains below was sequenced from the same sample in a study of early T cells in non-severe SARS-CoV-2 infection. TCRdb analysed the 5' RACE reads with MiXCR anew, one entry per CDR3 protein. The sample holds 25,000 to 35,000 distinct CDR3 sequences, approximately 7% seen once. The sequenced sample consisted of whole blood. The source of these receptors is an adult who was a healthcare worker with PCR-confirmed SARS-CoV-2 infection or an uninfected control (not recorded which).

This clonotype was recorded at least ten times. This chain joins TRBV6-1 and TRBJ2-2; D call uncertain. The germline V gene has CDR1 MNHNS and CDR2 SASEGT. This CDR3 has 13 amino acids. V was cut by 4 bases and J by 5 bases, with 8 bases left in between. The CDR3: CASSVALTGELFF. The CDR3 DNA reads as TGTGCCAGCAGTGTTGCCCTGACCGGGGAGCTGTTTTTT.

This clonotype was seen repeatedly, ten times or more. V and J are TRBV6-6 and TRBJ2-5, with D possibly TRBD2 on 5 matching bases. The CDR3 spans 15 residues. Trimming cost V 6 bases and J 8 bases, with 22 bases left between them. Germline V CDR1 and CDR2: MNHNY, SVGAGI (reference sequence). CDR3 bases: TGTGCCAGCAGCCAATCCCCGGTTCGGGGAGTAACCCAGTACTTC. Translated: CASSQSPVRGVTQYF.

This clonotype came up many times. The chain recombines TRBV20-1 with TRBJ1-1; maybe TRBD1 (6 bases). The CDR3 has 13 amino acids. Trimming removed 7 bases at V and 1 base at J, with 13 bases between. Germline V gene sequence: CDR1 DFQATT, CDR2 SNEGSKA (reference sequence). The CDR3 DNA sequence: TGCAGTGTTACGGAGGGGGGGAACACTGAAGCTTTCTTT. It is translated as CSVTEGGNTEAFF.

This chain joins TRBV5-1 and TRBJ2-1; the D is unclear. The CDR3 is 15 amino acids. The germline V gene has CDR1 SGHRS and CDR2 YFSETQ. Trimming removed 1 base at V and 0 bases at J, with 8 bases between. The CDR3 here is CASSLLASSYNEQFF. The CDR3, as DNA: TGCGCCAGCAGCTTGTTGGCGAGCTCCTACAATGAGCAGTTCTTC. Using reference TRBV5-1 and TRBJ2-1 for the parts outside the CDR3, the full variable domain is KAGVTQTPRYLIKTRGQQVTLSCSPISGHRSVSWYQQTPGQGLQFLFEYFSETQRNKGNFPGRFSGRQFSNSRSEMNVSTLELGDSALYLCASSLLASSYNEQFFGPGTRLTVL.

There are many counts of this clonotype. The J gene is TRBJ2-1, the V gene TRBV20-1; 15 nucleotides match TRBD2. Germline V gene data show CDR1 as DFQATT and CDR2 as SNEGSKA (reference sequence). This CDR3 is built from 15 residues. V lost 5 bases, J lost 1 base, and 0 bases stayed unmatched. CDR3 loop: CSAGTSGRSYNEQFF. Here the CDR3 DNA reads TGCAGTGCTGGGACTAGCGGGAGGTCCTACAATGAGCAGTTCTTC.

This clonotype was observed many times. This chain links TRBV4-2 with TRBJ2-7; perhaps TRBD2 as D (6 bases). The CDR3 extends over 15 amino acids. V was trimmed by 4 bases and J by 1 base, leaving 14 bases between them. The germline V gene has CDR1 LGHNA and CDR2 YNFKEQ. The CDR3 DNA follows: TGTGCCAGCAGCCGAGACGTCGGGGGATCCTACGAGCAGTACTTC. It encodes CASSRDVGGSYEQYF.

This clonotype was recorded a few times. V usage is TRBV3-1 and J usage is TRBJ2-1, with 11 nucleotides matching TRBD2. CDR1 is LGHDT and CDR2 is YNNKEL in the germline V gene (reference sequence). This CDR3 contains 17 residues. V lost 1 base, J lost 1 base, and 3 bases stayed unmatched. DNA of the CDR3: TGTGCCAGCAGCCAAGGTAGCGGGAGGGCTTCCTACAATGAGCAGTTCTTC. Translated, it gives CASSQGSGRASYNEQFF.

This clonotype was recorded many times. The gene calls are TRBV19 and TRBJ1-4; no definite D call. Trimming took off 10 bases at V and 0 bases at J, with 15 bases between the two ends. This CDR3 contains 15 residues. Germline loops: CDR1 LNHDA, CDR2 SQIVND (reference sequence). This CDR3 reads CATSRWGSTNEKLFF. DNA of the CDR3: TGTGCCACCTCTCGCTGGGGATCAACTAATGAAAAACTGTTTTTT.

Here the CDR3 DNA reads TGCAGCTGTGGGACAACGAACACCGGGGAGCTGTTTTTT. The encoded protein is CSCGTTNTGELFF. The rearrangement joins TRBV29-1 to TRBJ2-2, with D perhaps TRBD1 (6 bases). Germline CDR1 reads SQVTM; CDR2 reads ANQGSEA. The V gene lost 8 bases and the J gene lost 0 bases, with 10 bases spanning the gap. The CDR3 extends over 13 amino acids.

The sample holds a few counts of this clonotype. This chain uses TRBV6-1 with TRBJ1-5; D possibly corresponds to TRBD1 (6 bases). The CDR3 runs to 14 residues. The germline V gene has CDR1 MNHNS and CDR2 SASEGT. Trimming took 6 bases from V and 6 from J, leaving 15 bases between them. The CDR3 bases are TGTGCCAGCAGGACACACAGGGAGGGTCAGCCCCAGCATTTT. This gives the protein CASRTHREGQPQHF.

This clonotype was seen once. V gene TRBV4-1 combines with J gene TRBJ2-7; 10 bases agree with TRBD2. Germline V gene sequence: CDR1 MGHRA, CDR2 YSYEKL. This CDR3 has 16 amino acids. V lost 0 bases and J lost 12; bases outside the gene matches: 14. This chain's CDR3 is CASSQEAPGLANERYF. The CDR3, as DNA: TGCGCCAGCAGCCAAGAAGCGCCGGGACTAGCGAACGAACGGTACTTC.

The chain employs TRBV6-1 and TRBJ2-4, with D unclear. The CDR3 contains 18 residues. The V end lost 1 base, the J end lost 0 bases, and 16 bases lay between the germline ends. Germline CDR1 is MNHNS and CDR2 is SASEGT. The CDR3 sequence is CASSEGSWVEVAKNIQYF. DNA for the CDR3: TGTGCCAGCAGTGAAGGATCATGGGTCGAGGTAGCCAAAAACATTCAGTACTTC.

There are a few counts of this clonotype. The chain carries TRBV5-5 and TRBJ2-5; weak D call: TRBD1 (5 bases). Trimming removed 0 bases from V and 4 bases from J, with 10 bases in between. The CDR3 totals 14 residues. Germline loops: CDR1 SGHKS, CDR2 YYEKEE (reference sequence). CDR3 nucleotide sequence: TGTGCCAGCAGCTTGGAACTCAGGGTAGAGACCCAGTACTTC. This sequence encodes CASSLELRVETQYF.

This clonotype was seen repeatedly, ten times or more. The V gene is TRBV27, the J gene TRBJ2-3; 11 nucleotides line up with TRBD2. Per the germline V gene, CDR1 is MNHEY and CDR2 is SMNVEV (reference sequence). The V segment lost 8 bases and the J segment 2 bases; nucleotides outside the gene matches: 6. The CDR3 is 15 amino acids. The DNA for the CDR3 is TGTGCCAGCTCCCTAGCGGGAGGCAACACAGATACGCAGTATTTT. Protein sequence: CASSLAGGNTDTQYF.

This clonotype was detected only a few times. This chain connects TRBV11-2 to TRBJ2-1; D might be TRBD1 (5 bases). There are 14 residues in the CDR3. V was shortened by 2 bases and J by 6 bases, with 11 bases between the two germline ends. Germline V lookup: CDR1 SGHAT, CDR2 FQNNGV. CDR3 in DNA: TGTGCCAGCAGCTTAAGCAGGGCCCCCAATGAGCAGTTCTTC. Its translation is CASSLSRAPNEQFF.